The 2 T cell receptor beta chains listed next were all sequenced from one sample in a study of metastatic and nonmetastatic thyroid tumors. Prior to thyroid surgery, none of the patients had received any treatment. TCRdb re-called the PCR reads with MiXCR. The sample shows roughly 81,000 clones, around 9.2% of them seen only once. The sequenced sample consisted of blood. These receptors all stem from a female donor with papillary thyroid cancer or a benign thyroid nodule (not recorded which). Some clones in this sample may be carry-over from other donors' samples.

This clone was picked up many times. The chain recombines TRBV6-1 with TRBJ1-5; 7 nucleotides align to TRBD1. In germline, CDR1 is MNHNS, CDR2 SASEGT. The CDR3 loop spans 15 amino acids. V shed 4 bases, J shed 4 bases, and the junction held 7 bases outside the gene matches. The CDR3 protein is CASSARQGMNQPQHF. CDR3 in DNA: TGTGCCAGCAGTGCTAGACAGGGAATGAATCAGCCCCAGCATTTT.

This clone was seen at least ten times. This chain joins TRBV7-3 and TRBJ1-6, with D tentatively TRBD1 (5 bases). There are 15 residues in the CDR3. Trimming took off 0 bases at V and 9 bases at J, with 12 bases between the two ends. Germline assignment: CDR1 SGHTA and CDR2 FQGTGA. CDR3 sequence reads: CASSLTTGPTSPLHF. DNA for the CDR3: TGTGCCAGCAGCTTAACGACGGGGCCTACTTCACCCCTCCACTTT.